This TCR beta chain was sequenced in a study of beta chain features in type 1 diabetes. Study-level findings and limits: Naive, central memory and Treg TCRB repertoires appeared more alike in patients than in healthy donors.

This clone was observed a handful of times. Antigen: not known. Sorted CD4+ subsets: naive, central memory, regulatory, stem cell-like memory (CD45RO/CCR7/CD25/CD127/CD95/CD27 panel). Germline CDR1 SGHTA, CDR2 FQGNSA. This CDR3 is 16 amino acids long. The V segment lost 5 bases and the J segment 2 bases; nucleotides outside the gene matches: 9. Since all of the isolated RNA was reverse transcribed, expressed TCRB transcripts were what got sequenced. The method was immunoSEQ multiplex PCR; TCRdb's version includes in-frame clones alone and lacks a portion of them. The table records around 300,000 clones, 11% of them present only once.

The receptor comes from a woman in her twenties or thirties in good health. Sequenced: naive CD4+ T cells from blood. The V gene is TRBV7-2, the J gene TRBJ2-7; 10 positions match TRBD1. The CDR3 reads CASSPGTGARTYEQYF. The CDR3 DNA reads as TGTGCCAGCAGCCCTGGGACAGGGGCTAGGACCTACGAGCAGTACTTC.